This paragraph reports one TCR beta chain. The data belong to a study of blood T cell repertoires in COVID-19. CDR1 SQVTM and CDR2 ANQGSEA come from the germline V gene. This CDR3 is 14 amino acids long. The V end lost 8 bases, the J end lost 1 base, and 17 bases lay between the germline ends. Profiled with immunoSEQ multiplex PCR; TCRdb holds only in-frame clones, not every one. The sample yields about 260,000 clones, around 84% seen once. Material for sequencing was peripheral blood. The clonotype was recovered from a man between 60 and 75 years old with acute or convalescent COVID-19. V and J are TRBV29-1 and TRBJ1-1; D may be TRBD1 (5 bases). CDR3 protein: CSPIGVTGNTEAFF. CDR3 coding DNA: TGCAGCCCCATAGGGGTAACGGGGAACACTGAAGCTTTCTTT.